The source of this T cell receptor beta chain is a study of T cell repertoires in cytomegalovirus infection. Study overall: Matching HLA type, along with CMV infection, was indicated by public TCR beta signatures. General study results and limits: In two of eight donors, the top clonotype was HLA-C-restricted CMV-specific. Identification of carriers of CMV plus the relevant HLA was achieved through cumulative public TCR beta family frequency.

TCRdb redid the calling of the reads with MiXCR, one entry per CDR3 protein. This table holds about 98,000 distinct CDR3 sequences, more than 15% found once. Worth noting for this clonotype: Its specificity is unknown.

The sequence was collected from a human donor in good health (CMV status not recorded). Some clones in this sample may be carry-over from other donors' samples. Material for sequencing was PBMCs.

For the CDR3, the DNA is TGCAGCGTTGCTGACGGCACAGATACGCAGTATTTT. Its protein product is CSVADGTDTQYF. The rearrangement uses TRBV29-1 and TRBJ2-3; D gene unclear. Germline CDR1 and CDR2: SQVTM and ANQGSEA. V was trimmed by 4 bases and J by 1 base, leaving 6 bases between them. The CDR3 runs to 12 residues.